These 14 T cell receptor beta chains share one sample of origin, sequenced in a study of monozygotic twins with inflammatory bowel disease (dated by TCRdb to the late 2010s). To prepare the library, 5' RACE was applied. The reads were generated on an Illumina HiSeq 2500. Following reprocessing of the reads by TCRdb, the data hold one row per CDR3 protein sequence and no DNA is available. The table for this sample lists 160,000 or so distinct CDR3 sequences. The ten most abundant clones make up approximately 2.4% of the sample. Sequencing input: blood. Every receptor here comes from a human donor with ulcerative colitis or Crohn's disease, or a healthy co-twin of an affected twin (not recorded which).

J is TRBJ1-3 and V is TRBV2. CDR3 length: 14 residues. Germline-derived CDR1 and CDR2 are SNHLY and FYNNEI. The CDR3: CASSRRQTGNTIYF. Based on the CDR3 plus reference TRBV2 and TRBJ1-3, the full variable domain is EPEVTQTPSHQVTQMGQEVILRCVPISNHLYFYWYRQILGQKVEFLVSFYNNEISEKSEIFDDQFSVERPDGSNFTLKIRSTKLEDSAMYFCASSRRQTGNTIYFGEGSWLTVV.

The V call is TRBV12-3 or TRBV12-4, the J call TRBJ1-4. This CDR3 contains 15 residues. CDR3 residues: CASSLSGGGNEKLFF.

This sequence joins TRBV5-1 and TRBJ1-1; absent DNA, TCRdb's TRBD1 call cannot be checked. The germline V gene encodes CDR1 SGHRS and CDR2 YFSETQ. The CDR3 has 16 amino acids. The CDR3 sequence: CASSLNAGQGHTEAFF.

The chain links TRBV28 to TRBJ2-7; TCRdb outputs TRBD1, but without DNA this stays unchecked. The CDR3 contains 16 residues. Germline V gene data show CDR1 as MDHEN and CDR2 as SYDVKM. The CDR3 protein is CASSLGEGAGYDEQYF.

The chain combines TRBV27 with TRBJ2-7; TCRdb lists TRBD1, though no DNA is available to test this call. CDR1 and CDR2 (germline): MNHEY, SMNVEV (reference sequence). The CDR3 runs to 16 residues. CDR3 loop: CASSTGRQGSVYEQYF.

The chain employs TRBV12-3 or TRBV12-4 and TRBJ2-1; absent DNA, TCRdb's TRBD2 call cannot be checked. CDR3 length: 17 amino acids. CDR3: CASGRTSGGLTYNEQFF.

The chain employs TRBV12-3 or TRBV12-4 and TRBJ2-2; TCRdb selects TRBD2, and the lack of DNA leaves this call unchecked. This CDR3 region has 15 residues. CDR3 protein: CASSFSQANTGELFF.

The rearrangement joins TRBV4-1 to TRBJ1-5. From germline, CDR1 is MGHRA and CDR2 YSYEKL. CDR3 length equals 18 residues. The CDR3: CASSQDLFGVIGTQPQHF.

This chain uses TRBV27 with TRBJ2-7; lacking DNA, the TRBD1 call made by TCRdb goes unchecked. The CDR3 has 15 residues. The germline V gene has CDR1 MNHEY and CDR2 SMNVEV (reference sequence). CDR3 region: CASSPPRQGLYEQYF.

This chain uses TRBV23-1 with TRBJ1-5; the TCRdb call, TRBD1, lacks DNA for checking. TRBV23-1 is annotated as an ORF whose role is uncertain. The CDR3 has 19 residues. CDR3 protein: CASSHLGQGTGYSNQPQHF.

This rearrangement joins TRBV24-1 to TRBJ2-4. The CDR3 loop spans 12 amino acids. CDR1 and CDR2 from the germline V gene are KGHDR and SFDVKD. The CDR3 region is CATSGSVDLQYF.

The chain is built from TRBV5-6 and TRBJ2-3; checking the TCRdb D call of TRBD2 is not possible without DNA. CDR3 size: 18 residues. CDR1 is SGHDT, CDR2 YYEEEE, per germline. CDR3 sequence: CASSLELSGDWVTDTQYF.

V gene TRBV29-1 combines with J gene TRBJ2-5; the TCRdb call, TRBD2, lacks DNA for checking. From germline, CDR1 is SQVTM and CDR2 ANQGSEA. The CDR3 is 13 amino acids. CDR3 region: CSVDSAGGETQYF.

The chain recombines TRBV10-3 with TRBJ2-7; the D call of TRBD2 rests on TCRdb alone, since no DNA is present to check it. The CDR3 is 14 residues long. CDR1 and CDR2 from the germline V gene are ENHRY and SYGVKD. The CDR3 protein is CAISNAGGHYEQYF.